This TCR beta chain was captured by sequencing in a study of blood T cells in healthy people across ages. Study results and caveats: TCR beta diversity, measured per million T cells, fell in a roughly linear way with age.

CDR3 length: 14 residues. Trimming left V 3 bases short and J 3 bases short, with 9 bases between. Germline V gene lookup returns CDR1 KGHSH and CDR2 LQKENI. A sample-barcoded 5' primer and a J-beta primer mix were used in a second PCR of roughly 6 to 11 cycles. TCRdb fed the 5' RACE reads into MiXCR, producing one record per CDR3 protein. This table has 1.8 million or so distinct CDR3 sequences, about 39% appearing once. This clonotype has a handful of counts. The target antigen is unknown. The study isolated at least 6.5 million PBMCs from each sample. The chain has TRBV18 and TRBJ1-5; D is unclear. This receptor was taken from a human donor in good health. Sequencing was carried out using blood. The CDR3 is CASSPSGSNQPQHF. The DNA for the CDR3 is TGTGCCAGCTCACCTTCAGGATCCAATCAGCCCCAGCATTTT.